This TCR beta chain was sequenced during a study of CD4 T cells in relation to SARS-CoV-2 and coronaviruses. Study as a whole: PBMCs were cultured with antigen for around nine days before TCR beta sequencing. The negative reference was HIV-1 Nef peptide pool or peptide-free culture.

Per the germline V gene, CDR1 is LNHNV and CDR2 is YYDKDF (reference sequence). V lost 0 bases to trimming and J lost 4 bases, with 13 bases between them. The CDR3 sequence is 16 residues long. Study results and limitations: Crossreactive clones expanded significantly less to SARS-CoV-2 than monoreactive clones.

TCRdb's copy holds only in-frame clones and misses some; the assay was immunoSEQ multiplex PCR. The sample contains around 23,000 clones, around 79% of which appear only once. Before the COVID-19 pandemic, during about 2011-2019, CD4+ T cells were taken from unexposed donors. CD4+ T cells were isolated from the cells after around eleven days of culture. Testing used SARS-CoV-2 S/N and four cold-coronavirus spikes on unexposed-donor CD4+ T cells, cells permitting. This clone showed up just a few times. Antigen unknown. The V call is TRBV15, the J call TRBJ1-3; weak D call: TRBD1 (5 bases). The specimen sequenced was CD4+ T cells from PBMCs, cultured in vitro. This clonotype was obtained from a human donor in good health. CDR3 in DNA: TGTGCCACCAGCAGAGATCAAGGGGTCCTAGGAAACACCATATATTTT. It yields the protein CATSRDQGVLGNTIYF.